These 15 T cell receptor beta chains originate from one sample sequenced in a study of PD-L1 blockade in urothelial cancer. Here immunoSEQ multiplex PCR was the method, and the copy in TCRdb shows in-frame clones only, minus some. Here the sample spans tens of thousands of clones, around 90% being singletons. This sample comprised PBMCs, obtained around atezolizumab (anti-PD-L1) treatment. The receptors derive from a woman aged 70-85 years with urothelial cancer.

V and J are TRBV19 and TRBJ2-2; unclear D gene. CDR3 length: 12 amino acids. With 9 bases removed from V and 9 bases from J, the gap between germline ends came to 14 bases. Per the germline V gene, CDR1 is LNHDA and CDR2 is SQIVND (reference sequence). This chain's CDR3 is CASRNSPRELFF. As DNA, the CDR3 is TGTGCCAGCAGGAACTCGCCTCGGGAGCTGTTTTTT.

Worth noting for this clone: The same CDR3 arises from other DNA sequences in this sample as well. The chain carries TRBV5-1 and TRBJ2-2; TRBD1 might be the D (5 bases). V shed 3 bases and J shed 0 bases, with 6 bases lying between them. Looked up from germline, CDR1 is SGHRS and CDR2 is YFSETQ. This CDR3 has 14 amino acids. DNA of the CDR3: TGCGCCAGCAGCTGGGGCCCGAACACCGGGGAGCTGTTTTTT. It yields the protein CASSWGPNTGELFF.

The chain employs TRBV6-4 and TRBJ2-1; no reliable D call. V gave up 6 bases and J gave up 4 bases, with 13 bases separating them. CDR3 length: 14 residues. CDR1 is MRHNA, CDR2 SNTAGT, per germline. CDR3 amino acids: CASRRPRLYNEQFF. The CDR3 bases are TGTGCCAGCAGGAGGCCAAGACTTTACAATGAGCAGTTCTTC.

CDR3 in DNA: TGCGCCAGCAGCTTGACAGGGGAGACCTACGAGCAGTACTTC. Translation: CASSLTGETYEQYF. The chain combines TRBV5-1 with TRBJ2-7; 7 bases line up with TRBD1. The CDR3 extends over 14 amino acids. Germline CDR1 is SGHRS and CDR2 is YFSETQ. V trimming: 1 base; J trimming: 2 bases; junction bases outside the gene matches: 3.

This clone was seen once. The V gene is TRBV10-3, the J gene TRBJ1-5; D is possibly TRBD1 (5 bases). Germline loops: CDR1 ENHRY, CDR2 SYGVKD. The CDR3 contains 14 residues. The V gene lost 2 bases and the J gene lost 1 base, with 6 bases spanning the gap. This CDR3 reads CAISEPGSNQPQHF. The CDR3 coding sequence is TGTGCCATCAGTGAGCCAGGGAGCAATCAGCCCCAGCATTTT.

This clone is medium-sized in the sample. This chain links TRBV6-1 with TRBJ1-5, with D possibly being TRBD1 (6 bases). This CDR3 comprises 14 residues. V gave up 8 bases and J gave up 0 bases, with 11 bases separating them. Germline V gene sequence: CDR1 MNHNS, CDR2 SASEGT. This CDR3 reads CASGGADSNQPQHF. The DNA of the CDR3 is TGTGCCAGCGGGGGGGCGGATAGCAATCAGCCCCAGCATTTT.

The V gene is TRBV4-3, the J gene TRBJ1-1; TRBD1 might be the D (6 bases). The germline V gene encodes CDR1 LGHNA and CDR2 YSLEER. V lost 0 bases to trimming and J lost 3 bases, with 20 bases between them. The CDR3 spans 18 residues. The CDR3 DNA reads as TGCGCCAGCAGCCAAGAGAGCTTTCCCGGGGGGGCTGACACTGAAGCTTTCTTT. This translates into CASSQESFPGGADTEAFF.

The genes are TRBV2 and TRBJ1-5; no clear D gene. Between the trimmed V and J ends, which lost 6 bases and 0 bases, there was a span of 6 bases. CDR1 SNHLY and CDR2 FYNNEI come from the germline V gene. The CDR3 has 13 residues. CDR3 loop: CASSPYSNQPQHF. In DNA, the CDR3 is TGTGCCAGCAGCCCGTATAGCAATCAGCCCCAGCATTTT.

The chain uses TRBV14 and TRBJ2-1, with 8 bases fitting TRBD1. The CDR3 spans 15 residues. Germline values: CDR1 SGHDN, CDR2 FVKESK. With 6 bases clipped from V and 8 bases from J, the junction kept 12 bases outside the gene matches. CDR3 sequence (DNA): TGTGCCAGCAGTAAAGGACAGGGATGGTTAGATGAGCAGTTCTTC. Its protein is CASSKGQGWLDEQFF.

DNA for the CDR3: TGTGCCACCAGCAGAGTTAAGGGTGTAGCGGGAGGCCCCCCAGATACGCAGTATTTT. It is translated as CATSRVKGVAGGPPDTQYF. The V call is TRBV15, the J call TRBJ2-3, with 10 bases aligning to TRBD2. The ends lost 1 base at V and 4 bases at J; junction bases unmatched: 14. The CDR3 consists of 19 residues. In germline, CDR1 is LNHNV, CDR2 YYDKDF (reference sequence).

The rearrangement links TRBV10-3 to TRBJ2-3, with 10 bases that match TRBD1. The CDR3 contains 15 residues. Unmatched junction bases numbered 5, after V lost 6 bases and J lost 2 bases. Per germline, CDR1 ENHRY and CDR2 SYGVKD. CDR3 DNA sequence: TGTGCCATCAGGTCAGGGACAGGGGACACAGATACGCAGTATTTT. This translates into CAIRSGTGDTDTQYF.

The gene calls are TRBV5-1 and TRBJ2-7; 9 nucleotides match TRBD2. Germline V gives CDR1 SGHRS, CDR2 YFSETQ. The CDR3 loop spans 17 amino acids. V lost 1 base to trimming and J lost 4 bases; unmatched junction nucleotides: 12. The CDR3 protein is CASSLNGAGGGGYEQYF. The CDR3 nucleotides are TGCGCCAGCAGCTTGAACGGCGCGGGAGGGGGAGGGTACGAGCAGTACTTC. The full variable domain, in which reference TRBV5-1 and TRBJ2-7 provide the parts outside the CDR3, is KAGVTQTPRYLIKTRGQQVTLSCSPISGHRSVSWYQQTPGQGLQFLFEYFSETQRNKGNFPGRFSGRQFSNSRSEMNVSTLELGDSALYLCASSLNGAGGGGYEQYFGPGTRLTVT.

V and J are TRBV19 and TRBJ1-2; a weak D match, TRBD1 (5 bases). The CDR3 covers 15 residues. Trimming left V 7 bases short and J 8 bases short, with 23 bases between. CDR1 and CDR2 (germline): LNHDA, SQIVND (reference sequence). Here the CDR3 reads CASMFGGTGSSGYTF. DNA for the CDR3: TGTGCCAGTATGTTCGGGGGAACGGGCTCTTCGGGCTACACCTTC.

The CDR3 sequence is CASLGGQGTDTQYF. CDR3 DNA: TGTGCCAGCCTAGGTGGACAGGGGACAGATACGCAGTATTTT. V gene TRBV6-5 combines with J gene TRBJ2-3; 9 bases align to TRBD1. In germline, CDR1 is MNHEY, CDR2 SVGAGI. Trimming removed 8 bases from V and 3 bases from J; junction bases left unmatched: 6. This CDR3 comprises 14 residues.

This clone was counted only a few times. The CDR3 DNA reads as TGTGCCAGCAGCAAACGACAGGGGGAAGCTTTCTTT. Translation gives CASSKRQGEAFF. The V call is TRBV7-9, the J call TRBJ1-1; 8 positions agree with TRBD1. The CDR3 loop spans 12 amino acids. The trim removed 5 bases at V and 8 bases at J, leaving 4 bases unmatched. CDR1 is SEHNR, CDR2 FQNEAQ, per germline (reference sequence).